One and the same sample provided the 15 T cell receptor beta chains below, sequenced in a study of T and B cells in COVID-19 patients. Blood genomic DNA input for TRB amplification was roughly 250-550 ng. BIOMED2 TRB-A/B primer pools were used in multiplex TRB PCR. From the multiplex PCR reads, TCRdb called clonotypes with MiXCR, one entry per CDR3 protein. Counted here are approximately 3,200 distinct CDR3 sequences, roughly 25% occurring once; the ten biggest clones make up roughly 25%. Sequences were obtained from blood. Every receptor here comes from a human donor with active COVID-19.

In this sample, this clonotype turned up a few times. This rearrangement joins TRBV20-1 to TRBJ1-1; a weak D match, TRBD1 (5 bases). The CDR3 is 14 amino acids. The V gene's germline CDR1 is DFQATT and CDR2 SNEGSKA (reference sequence). Trimming took 3 bases from V and 0 from J, leaving 11 bases between them. The CDR3 loop is CSARWTLMNTEAFF. The CDR3 DNA follows: TGCAGTGCTAGGTGGACACTCATGAACACTGAAGCTTTCTTT.

V and J are TRBV11-2 and TRBJ2-3, with a weak D call TRBD1 (7 bases). The CDR3 is 19 residues long. Germline CDR1 SGHAT, CDR2 FQNNGV. The CDR3 DNA sequence: TGTGTTAGCAGCCCCCTCCCCCGCGGGACAGAAATCCCATCAGATACGCAGTATTTT. As protein: CVSSPLPRGTEIPSDTQYF.

The chain is built from TRBV19 and TRBJ2-3, with 9 bases aligning to TRBD2. Trimming removed 6 bases from V and 4 bases from J; junction bases left unmatched: 8. The CDR3 is 15 residues long. The germline gives CDR1 LNHDA, CDR2 SQIVND (reference sequence). The CDR3 nucleotides read TGTGCCAGTAGCATGATAGCGGGGGTCTCAGATACGCAGTATTTT. It encodes CASSMIAGVSDTQYF.

This clonotype was seen only a few times. The chain combines TRBV7-2 with TRBJ1-3; D remains ambiguous. The CDR3 spans 14 residues. V lost 1 base and J 0 bases, leaving 4 bases between the germline ends. Germline V lookup: CDR1 SGHTA, CDR2 FQGNSA. CDR3 coding DNA: TGTGCCAGCAGCTTAGACAGCTCTGGAAACACCATATATTTT. Translated: CASSLDSSGNTIYF. The full variable domain, its missing parts supplied by reference TRBV7-2 and TRBJ1-3, is GAGVSQSPSNKVTEKGKDVELRCDPISGHTALYWYRQSLGQGLEFLIYFQGNSAPDKSGLPSDRFSAERTGGSVSTLTIQRTQQEDSAVYLCASSLDSSGNTIYFGEGSWLTVV.

This chain uses TRBV6-1 with TRBJ1-2; a possible D gene is TRBD1 (6 bases). Germline CDR1 reads MNHNS; CDR2 reads SASEGT. This CDR3 spans 18 amino acids. Between the trimmed V and J ends, which lost 2 bases and 4 bases, there was a span of 23 bases. The CDR3 DNA follows: TGTGCCAGCAGTGAATGGAAAGGGGGGGCGCTTCCCACCTATGGCTACACCTTC. Translating gives CASSEWKGGALPTYGYTF.

The rearrangement links TRBV5-1 to TRBJ2-6; 10 bases line up with TRBD1. CDR3 length equals 17 residues. The ends lost 4 bases at V and 0 bases at J; junction bases unmatched: 4. Looked up from germline, CDR1 is SGHRS and CDR2 is YFSETQ. CDR3 loop: CASSQGQGNSGANVLTF. For the CDR3, the DNA is TGCGCCAGCAGCCAGGGACAGGGGAACTCTGGGGCCAACGTCCTGACTTTC.

This clonotype qualifies as medium-sized. The gene calls are TRBV5-4 and TRBJ2-3, with D tentatively TRBD1 (6 bases). The CDR3 has 16 amino acids. V lost 4 bases and J lost 0, with 15 bases in between. Germline assignment: CDR1 SGHNT and CDR2 YYREEE (reference sequence). The CDR3 DNA is TGTGCCAGCAGCCCGCCCGGCGGACAGAGCACAGATACGCAGTATTTT. Its protein product is CASSPPGGQSTDTQYF.

In this sample, this clonotype is medium-sized. The chain carries TRBV5-1 and TRBJ2-7; 8 nucleotides match TRBD2. CDR1 is SGHRS, CDR2 YFSETQ, per germline. The CDR3 runs 14 residues. With 3 bases clipped from V and 5 bases from J, the junction kept 7 bases outside the gene matches. The CDR3 spells CASSSAGGIDEQYF. The CDR3 bases are TGCGCCAGCAGCTCGGCGGGGGGCATCGACGAGCAGTACTTC.

This clonotype is termed medium-sized (0.01 to 0.1%). J is TRBJ1-3 and V is TRBV18; D might be TRBD1 (6 bases). The CDR3 spans 15 residues. V lost 2 bases, J lost 2 bases, and 10 bases lay in between. Germline lookup yields CDR1 KGHSH and CDR2 LQKENI. Here the CDR3 reads CASSPTYRAGNTIYF. Here the CDR3 DNA reads TGTGCCAGCTCACCAACTTACAGGGCTGGAAACACCATATATTTT.

A note on this clonotype: Possible read error: a much larger clone is one base away. This chain connects TRBV11-3 to TRBJ2-3; the match to TRBD1 covers 9 bases. The ends lost 5 bases at V and 5 bases at J; junction bases unmatched: 8. Germline-derived CDR1 and CDR2 are SGHNT and YENEEA. This CDR3 region has 15 residues. CDR3 in amino acids: CASSLRTGALDTQYF. The CDR3 DNA follows: TGTGCCAGCAGCCTCCGGACAGGGGCCCTAGATACGCAGTATTTT.

This clonotype rates as medium-sized (0.01 to 0.1%). The chain couples TRBV19 to TRBJ1-6; no clear D. Germline assignment: CDR1 LNHDA and CDR2 SQIVND (reference sequence). CDR3 length equals 14 residues. Trimming pared 5 bases from V and 9 bases from J, leaving 14 bases between. CDR3 bases: TGTGCCAGTAGTTATGATTCTCCGGGTTCACCCCTCCACTTT. Amino acids: CASSYDSPGSPLHF.

This chain connects TRBV30 to TRBJ1-6, with TRBD1 matching over 8 bases. V was clipped by 2 bases and J by 2 bases; unmatched bases: 11. The CDR3 runs 18 residues. The germline CDR1 and CDR2 sequences are GTSNPN and SVGIG (reference sequence). This chain's CDR3 is CAWSPKTGDYPYNSPLHF. The DNA of the CDR3 is TGTGCCTGGAGTCCCAAGACAGGGGATTACCCCTATAATTCACCCCTCCACTTT.

This clonotype was counted at least ten times. This rearrangement joins TRBV24-1 to TRBJ2-2, with unresolved D. CDR1 is KGHDR and CDR2 is SFDVKD in the germline V gene. The V end was cut by 8 bases, the J end by 5 bases, with 8 bases between. There are 12 residues in the CDR3. CDR3 residues: CATKDRTGELFF. The CDR3 region has the DNA TGTGCCACCAAAGACCGAACCGGGGAGCTGTTTTTT.

This clonotype qualifies as medium-sized. The gene calls are TRBV19 and TRBJ1-2, with D perhaps TRBD1 (6 bases). V was shortened by 7 bases and J by 7 bases, with 13 bases between the two germline ends. The germline gives CDR1 LNHDA, CDR2 SQIVND (reference sequence). The CDR3 has 12 residues. The CDR3 sequence is CASTSSTGGYTF. DNA of the CDR3: TGTGCCAGTACCTCCTCGACAGGTGGCTACACCTTC. Based on the CDR3 plus reference TRBV19 and TRBJ1-2, the full variable domain is DGGITQSPKYLFRKEGQNVTLSCEQNLNHDAMYWYRQDPGQGLRLIYYSQIVNDFQKGDIAEGYSVSREKKESFPLTVTSAQKNPTAFYLCASTSSTGGYTFGSGTRLTVV.

Only one count was recorded for this clonotype. Possible read error: a much larger clone is one base away. The chain couples TRBV6-5 to TRBJ1-2; 7 bases align to TRBD1. In germline, CDR1 is MNHEY, CDR2 SVGAGI. The CDR3 sequence is 14 residues long. The CDR3, as DNA: TGTGCCAGCAGTGACTCGGGACAGTTTTATGGCTACACCTTC. Amino acids: CASSDSGQFYGYTF.